This paragraph covers one TCR beta chain sequence. What it recognizes is unknown. Investigators profiled TCR beta VDJ and CDR3 from genomic DNA template. MiXCR, run by TCRdb on the reads, gives a single entry per CDR3 protein. Found here are some 70,000 distinct CDR3 sequences, 54% of them singletons; the top ten hold 6.5% to 9.5%. This sample was taken from a study of CD8+CD57+ T cells in acquired aplastic anemia. This CDR3 comprises 15 residues. V shed 4 bases, J shed 2 bases, and the junction held 8 bases outside the gene matches. Looked up from germline, CDR1 is MGHDK and CDR2 is SYGVNS. Study-level findings and limits: Shared by patients and controls, twenty-nine CD8+ CDR3s were abundant in patients.

The chain has TRBV25-1 and TRBJ2-7; 7 bases agree with TRBD1. This TCR derives from a human donor in good health, serving as a control. Sequenced material: sorted CD4+, CD8+, or CD8+CD57+ T cells (not recorded which) from PBMCs. The CDR3 loop reads CASSGDRAAAYEQYF. The CDR3 DNA sequence: TGTGCCAGCAGTGGCGACAGGGCAGCAGCCTACGAGCAGTACTTC.